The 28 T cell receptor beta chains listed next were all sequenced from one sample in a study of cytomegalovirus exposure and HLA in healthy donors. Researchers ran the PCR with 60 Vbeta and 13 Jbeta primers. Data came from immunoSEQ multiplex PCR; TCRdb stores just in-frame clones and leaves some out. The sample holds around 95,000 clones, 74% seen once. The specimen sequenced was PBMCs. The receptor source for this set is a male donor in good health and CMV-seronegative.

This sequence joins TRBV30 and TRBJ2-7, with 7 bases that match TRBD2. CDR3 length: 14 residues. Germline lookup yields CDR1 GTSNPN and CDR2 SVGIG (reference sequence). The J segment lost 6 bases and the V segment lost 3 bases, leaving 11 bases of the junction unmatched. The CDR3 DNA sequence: TGTGCCTGGAGCCTATCGGCGGGAGTCCCCGAGCAGTACTTC. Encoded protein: CAWSLSAGVPEQYF.

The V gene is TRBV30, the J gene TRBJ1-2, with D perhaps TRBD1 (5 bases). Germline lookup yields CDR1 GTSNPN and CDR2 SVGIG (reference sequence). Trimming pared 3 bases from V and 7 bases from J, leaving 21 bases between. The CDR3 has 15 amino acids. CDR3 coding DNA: TGTGCCTGGAGAGTAGGGATCACCCCCGGGGGTGGCTACACCTTC. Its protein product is CAWRVGITPGGGYTF.

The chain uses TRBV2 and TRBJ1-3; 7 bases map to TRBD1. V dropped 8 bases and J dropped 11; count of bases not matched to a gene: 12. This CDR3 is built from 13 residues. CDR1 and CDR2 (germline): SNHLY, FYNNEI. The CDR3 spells CASLGQSLPAIYF. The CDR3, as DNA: TGTGCCAGCTTGGGACAGTCCCTTCCCGCCATATATTTT. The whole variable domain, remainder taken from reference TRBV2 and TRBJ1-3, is EPEVTQTPSHQVTQMGQEVILRCVPISNHLYFYWYRQILGQKVEFLVSFYNNEISEKSEIFDDQFSVERPDGSNFTLKIRSTKLEDSAMYFCASLGQSLPAIYFGEGSWLTVV.

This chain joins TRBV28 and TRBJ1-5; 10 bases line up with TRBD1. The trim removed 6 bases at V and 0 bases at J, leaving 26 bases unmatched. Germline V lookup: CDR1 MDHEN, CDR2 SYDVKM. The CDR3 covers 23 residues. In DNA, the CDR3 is TGTGCCAGCAGGGGATTGGGACGGGACAGGGGCCTTTCACAATTATATAGCAATCAGCCCCAGCATTTT. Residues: CASRGLGRDRGLSQLYSNQPQHF.

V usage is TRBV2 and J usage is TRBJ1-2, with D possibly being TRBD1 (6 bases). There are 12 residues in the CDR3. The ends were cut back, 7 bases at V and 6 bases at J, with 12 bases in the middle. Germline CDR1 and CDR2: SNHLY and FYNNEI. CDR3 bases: TGTGCCAGCACAGGGGAGCAGGATGGCTACACCTTC. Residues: CASTGEQDGYTF.

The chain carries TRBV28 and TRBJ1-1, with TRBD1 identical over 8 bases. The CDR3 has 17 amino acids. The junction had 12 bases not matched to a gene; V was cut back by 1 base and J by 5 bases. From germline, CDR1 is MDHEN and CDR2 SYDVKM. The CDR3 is CASSLYSRGQGGTEAFF. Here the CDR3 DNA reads TGTGCCAGCAGTTTATATTCTCGCGGACAGGGAGGAACTGAAGCTTTCTTT. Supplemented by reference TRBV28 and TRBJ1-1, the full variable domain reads DVKVTQSSRYLVKRTGEKVFLECVQDMDHENMFWYRQDPGLGLRLIYFSYDVKMKEKGDIPEGYSVSREKKERFSLILESASTNQTSMYLCASSLYSRGQGGTEAFFGQGTRLTVV.

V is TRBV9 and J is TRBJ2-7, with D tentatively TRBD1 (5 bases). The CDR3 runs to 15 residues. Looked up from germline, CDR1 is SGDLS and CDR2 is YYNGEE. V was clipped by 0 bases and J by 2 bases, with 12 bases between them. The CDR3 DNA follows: TGTGCCAGCAGCGTAGGCCAGGGAAGTCCCTACGAGCAGTACTTC. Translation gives CASSVGQGSPYEQYF.

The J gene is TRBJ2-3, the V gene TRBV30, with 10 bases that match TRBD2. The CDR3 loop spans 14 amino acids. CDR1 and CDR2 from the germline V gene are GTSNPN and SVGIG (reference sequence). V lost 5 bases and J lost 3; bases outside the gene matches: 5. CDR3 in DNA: TGTGCCTGGGGGCTGGGACTAGCGACAGATACGCAGTATTTT. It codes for CAWGLGLATDTQYF.

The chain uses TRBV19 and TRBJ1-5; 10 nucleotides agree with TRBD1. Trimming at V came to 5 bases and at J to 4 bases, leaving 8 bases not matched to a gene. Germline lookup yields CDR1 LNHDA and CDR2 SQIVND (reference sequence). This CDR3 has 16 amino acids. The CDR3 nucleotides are TGTGCCAGTAGTCCCGGACAGGGGGGGATTAATCAGCCCCAGCATTTT. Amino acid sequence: CASSPGQGGINQPQHF. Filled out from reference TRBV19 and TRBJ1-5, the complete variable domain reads DGGITQSPKYLFRKEGQNVTLSCEQNLNHDAMYWYRQDPGQGLRLIYYSQIVNDFQKGDIAEGYSVSREKKESFPLTVTSAQKNPTAFYLCASSPGQGGINQPQHFGDGTRLSIL.

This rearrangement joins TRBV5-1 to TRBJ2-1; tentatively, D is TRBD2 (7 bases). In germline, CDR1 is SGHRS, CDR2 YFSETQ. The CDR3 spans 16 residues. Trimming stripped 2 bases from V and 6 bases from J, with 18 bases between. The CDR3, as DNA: TGCGCCAGCAGCTTAGGGGGGAGGGCCCCCCTCAATGAGCAGTTCTTC. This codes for CASSLGGRAPLNEQFF.

Here the CDR3 DNA reads TGTGCCAGCAGTCCTGACAGGATCCAAGAGACCCAGTACTTC. Encoded protein: CASSPDRIQETQYF. The J gene is TRBJ2-5, the V gene TRBV27; perhaps TRBD1 as D (6 bases). Germline V CDR1 and CDR2: MNHEY, SMNVEV (reference sequence). This CDR3 is 14 amino acids long. Trimming cost V 5 bases and J 1 base, with 11 bases left between them.

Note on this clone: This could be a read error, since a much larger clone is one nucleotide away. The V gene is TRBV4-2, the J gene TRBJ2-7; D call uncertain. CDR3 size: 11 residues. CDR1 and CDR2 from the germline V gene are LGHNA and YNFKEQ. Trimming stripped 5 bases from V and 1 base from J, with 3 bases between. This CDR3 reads CASSSSYEQYF. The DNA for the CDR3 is TGTGCCAGCAGCTCTTCCTACGAGCAGTACTTC.

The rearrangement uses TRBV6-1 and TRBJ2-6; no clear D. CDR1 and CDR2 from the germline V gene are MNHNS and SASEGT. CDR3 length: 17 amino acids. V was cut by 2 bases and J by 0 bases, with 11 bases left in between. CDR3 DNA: TGTGCCAGCAGTGAACTTGCCCTATCCTCTGGGGCCAACGTCCTGACTTTC. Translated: CASSELALSSGANVLTF.

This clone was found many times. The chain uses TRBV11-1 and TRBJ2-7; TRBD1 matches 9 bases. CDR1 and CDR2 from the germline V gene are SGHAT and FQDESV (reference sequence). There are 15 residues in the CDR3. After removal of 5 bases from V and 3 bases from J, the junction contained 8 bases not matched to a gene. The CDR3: CASSTGQGDLYEQYF. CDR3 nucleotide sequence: TGTGCCAGCAGCACGGGACAGGGAGACCTCTACGAGCAGTACTTC.

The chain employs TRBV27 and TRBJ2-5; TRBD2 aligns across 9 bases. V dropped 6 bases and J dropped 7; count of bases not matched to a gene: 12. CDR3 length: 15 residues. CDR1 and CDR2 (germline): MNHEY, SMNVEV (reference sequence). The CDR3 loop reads CASRALAGTGGTQYF. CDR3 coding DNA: TGTGCCAGCAGAGCCCTAGCGGGGACGGGGGGGACCCAGTACTTC.

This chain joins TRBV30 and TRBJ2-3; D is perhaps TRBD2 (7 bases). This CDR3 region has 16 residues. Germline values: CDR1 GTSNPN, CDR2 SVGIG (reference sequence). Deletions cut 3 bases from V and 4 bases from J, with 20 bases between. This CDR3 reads CAWRERHRAGADTQYF. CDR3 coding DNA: TGTGCCTGGAGGGAGAGACACAGGGCGGGGGCAGATACGCAGTATTTT.

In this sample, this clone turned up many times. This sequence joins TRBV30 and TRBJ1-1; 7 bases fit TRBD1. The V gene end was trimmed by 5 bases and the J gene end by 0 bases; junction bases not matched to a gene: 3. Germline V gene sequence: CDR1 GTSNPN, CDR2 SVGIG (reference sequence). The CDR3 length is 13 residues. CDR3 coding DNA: TGTGCCTGGGCAGGGGGATTGAACACTGAAGCTTTCTTT. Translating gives CAWAGGLNTEAFF. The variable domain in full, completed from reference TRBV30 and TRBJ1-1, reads SQTIHQWPATLVQPVGSPLSLECTVEGTSNPNLYWYRQAAGRGLQLLFYSVGIGQISSEVPQNLSASRPQDRQFILSSKKLLLSDSGFYLCAWAGGLNTEAFFGQGTRLTVV.

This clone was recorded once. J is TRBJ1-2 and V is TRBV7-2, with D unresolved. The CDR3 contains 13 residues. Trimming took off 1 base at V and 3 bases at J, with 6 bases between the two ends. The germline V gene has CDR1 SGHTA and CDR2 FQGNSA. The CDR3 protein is CASSLDRYYGYTF. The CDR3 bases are TGTGCCAGCAGCTTAGACCGGTACTATGGCTACACCTTC.

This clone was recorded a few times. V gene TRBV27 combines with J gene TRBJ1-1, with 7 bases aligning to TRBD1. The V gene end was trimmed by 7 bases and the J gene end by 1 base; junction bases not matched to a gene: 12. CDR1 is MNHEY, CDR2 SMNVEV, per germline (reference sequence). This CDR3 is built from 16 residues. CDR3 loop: CASTAGRGKWNTEAFF. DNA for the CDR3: TGTGCCAGCACTGCGGGCAGGGGGAAGTGGAACACTGAAGCTTTCTTT.

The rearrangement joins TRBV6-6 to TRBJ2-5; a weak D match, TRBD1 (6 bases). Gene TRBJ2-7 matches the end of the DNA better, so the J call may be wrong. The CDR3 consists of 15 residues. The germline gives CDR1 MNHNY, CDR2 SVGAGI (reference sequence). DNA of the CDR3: TGTGCCAGCAGCTACGGACAGCCCCTCTCCTACGAGCAGTACTTC. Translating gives CASSYGQPLSYEQYF.

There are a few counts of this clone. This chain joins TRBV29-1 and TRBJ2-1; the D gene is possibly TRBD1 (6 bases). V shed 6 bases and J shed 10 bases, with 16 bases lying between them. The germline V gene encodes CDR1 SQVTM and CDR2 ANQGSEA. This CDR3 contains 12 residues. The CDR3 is CSVRDMVMEQFF. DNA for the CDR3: TGCAGCGTGAGGGACATGGTGATGGAGCAGTTCTTC.

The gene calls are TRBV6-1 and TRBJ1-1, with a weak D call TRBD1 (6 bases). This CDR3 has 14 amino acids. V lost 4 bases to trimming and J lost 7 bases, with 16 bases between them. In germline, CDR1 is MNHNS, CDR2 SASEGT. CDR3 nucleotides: TGTGCCAGCAGTGTCGCGGGCAGGGGTGGTGAAGCTTTCTTT. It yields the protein CASSVAGRGGEAFF.

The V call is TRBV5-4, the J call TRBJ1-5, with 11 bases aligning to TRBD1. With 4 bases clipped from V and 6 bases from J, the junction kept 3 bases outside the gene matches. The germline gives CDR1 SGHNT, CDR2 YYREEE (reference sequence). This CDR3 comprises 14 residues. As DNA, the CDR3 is TGTGCCAGCAGCCGGGACAGGGGGAGTCAGCCCCAGCATTTT. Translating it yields CASSRDRGSQPQHF.

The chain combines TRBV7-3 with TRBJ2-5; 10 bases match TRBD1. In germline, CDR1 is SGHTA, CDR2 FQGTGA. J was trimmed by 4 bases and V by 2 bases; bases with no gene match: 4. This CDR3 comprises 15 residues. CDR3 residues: CASSLGGTGAETQYF. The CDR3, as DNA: TGTGCCAGCAGCTTAGGGGGGACAGGGGCAGAGACCCAGTACTTC. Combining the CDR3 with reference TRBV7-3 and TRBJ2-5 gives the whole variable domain GAGVSQTPSNKVTEKGKYVELRCDPISGHTALYWYRQSLGQGPEFLIYFQGTGAADDSGLPNDRFFAVRPEGSVSTLKIQRTERGDSAVYLCASSLGGTGAETQYFGPGTRLLVL.

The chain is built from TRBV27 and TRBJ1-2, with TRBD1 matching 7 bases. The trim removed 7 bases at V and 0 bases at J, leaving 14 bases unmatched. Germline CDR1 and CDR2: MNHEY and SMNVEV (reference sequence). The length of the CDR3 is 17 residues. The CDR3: CASTASTGRGTNYGYTF. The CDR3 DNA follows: TGTGCCAGCACCGCCTCGACAGGGCGTGGGACTAACTATGGCTACACCTTC.

The CDR3 loop is CASSLPGTGDYEQYF. The CDR3 DNA is TGTGCCAGCAGTCTACCCGGGACAGGGGACTACGAGCAGTACTTC. The rearrangement uses TRBV28 and TRBJ2-7; 10 bases fit TRBD1. V was pared by 5 bases and J by 3 bases, with 7 bases of the junction left unmatched. Germline CDR1 MDHEN, CDR2 SYDVKM. The CDR3 length is 15 residues.

The CDR3 DNA sequence: TGTGCCAGCAGCCGAGGACAGACCTACAATGAGCAGTTCTTC. Encoded protein: CASSRGQTYNEQFF. This rearrangement joins TRBV7-9 to TRBJ2-1, with D possibly being TRBD1 (6 bases). V lost 5 bases and J 2 bases, leaving 10 bases between the germline ends. Germline CDR1 SEHNR, CDR2 FQNEAQ (reference sequence). The CDR3 is 14 residues long.

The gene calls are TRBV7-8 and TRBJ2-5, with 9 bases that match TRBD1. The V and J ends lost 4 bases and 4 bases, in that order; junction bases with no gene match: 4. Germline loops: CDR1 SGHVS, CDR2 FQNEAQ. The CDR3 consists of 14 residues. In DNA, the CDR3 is TGTGCCAGCAGCTCGAGGACAGGGGTAGAGACCCAGTACTTC. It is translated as CASSSRTGVETQYF.